The entry below gives a single T cell receptor beta chain sequence along with its context. Its matching antigen is unknown. This record belongs to a study of shared clonotypes between healthy human individuals. General study results and limits: The study generally estimated greater richness for naive than memory subsets.

Profiled with immunoSEQ multiplex PCR; TCRdb holds only in-frame clones, not every one. The profile shows about 2.4 million clones, approximately 93% of them singletons. The receptor was derived from a man aged 18 to 30 in good health. Some clones in this sample may be carry-over from other donors' samples. What was sequenced was naive CD4+ T cells from PBMCs. Described subset: CD45RA+ positively selected.

CDR3 nucleotide sequence: TGTGCCAGCAGTGAAATAACAGGGTACTCCTACGAGCAGTACTTC. It yields the protein CASSEITGYSYEQYF. V usage is TRBV6-1 and J usage is TRBJ2-7, with D possibly being TRBD1 (6 bases). From germline, CDR1 is MNHNS and CDR2 SASEGT. The CDR3 totals 15 residues. Trimming pared 2 bases from V and 0 bases from J, leaving 11 bases between.